This TCR beta chain stems from a study of blood T cell repertoires in COVID-19. Germline-derived CDR1 and CDR2 are SGHVS and FNYEAQ. V dropped 3 bases and J dropped 2 bases, with 14 bases sitting between them. The CDR3 extends over 15 amino acids. Libraries were prepared by immunoSEQ multiplex PCR; TCRdb keeps only in-frame clonotypes and omits some of them. The table includes approximately 470,000 clones, 80% to 90% detected once. The V gene is TRBV7-6, the J gene TRBJ2-7; tentatively, D is TRBD1 (6 bases). The TCR originated in a human donor in a cohort sampled during active COVID-19. Sequenced sample: peripheral blood. The CDR3 spells CASSLEDSRPYEQYF. The CDR3 nucleotides are TGTGCCAGCAGCTTGGAGGACAGCCGGCCCTACGAGCAGTACTTC.